The next 25 T cell receptor beta chains were all read from a single sample in a study of T cell responses to AZD1222 COVID-19 vaccine. The protocol was immunoSEQ multiplex PCR, while the TCRdb copy is restricted to in-frame clones and leaves out a portion. The data contain 130,000 or so clones, roughly 93% of them singletons. Sequences were derived from peripheral blood, sampled on day 0 of AZD1222 vaccination. These receptors came from an adult in good health.

The V call is TRBV23-1, the J call TRBJ2-3; tentative D call: TRBD1 (7 bases). TRBV23-1 is reported as an ORF; its role is uncertain. The CDR3 is 15 residues long. V dropped 8 bases and J dropped 5 bases, with 20 bases sitting between them. The CDR3 reads CASPPPEGAGDTQYF. CDR3 nucleotide sequence: TGCGCCAGCCCCCCGCCGGAGGGGGCGGGAGATACGCAGTATTTT.

CDR3 nucleotides: TGTGCCAGCTCACGCGACAGGGGAGCTAATGAAAAACTGTTTTTT. Translated: CASSRDRGANEKLFF. The chain combines TRBV18 with TRBJ1-4; 8 bases agree with TRBD1. V lost 4 bases, J lost 3 bases, and 4 bases stayed unmatched. The length of the CDR3 is 15 residues. Germline V gives CDR1 KGHSH, CDR2 LQKENI.

The chain joins TRBV6-1 to TRBJ1-3, with D unresolved. Between the trimmed V and J ends, which lost 3 bases and 4 bases, there was a span of 16 bases. The CDR3 spans 16 residues. CDR1 MNHNS and CDR2 SASEGT come from the germline V gene. The CDR3 nucleotides are TGTGCCAGCAGTGACCCGACCGGGTCGTGGGGAAACACCATATATTTT. Protein: CASSDPTGSWGNTIYF.

This CDR3 is CASSFGSDEAFF. The DNA for the CDR3 is TGTGCCAGCAGCTTCGGATCGGATGAAGCTTTCTTT. The chain is built from TRBV7-9 and TRBJ1-1, with D unresolved. V was trimmed by 3 bases and J by 7 bases, leaving 9 bases between them. The CDR3 contains 12 residues. Germline CDR1 is SEHNR and CDR2 is FQNEAQ (reference sequence).

V gene TRBV30 combines with J gene TRBJ1-2; D is ambiguous. The V end was cut by 5 bases, the J end by 6 bases, with 7 bases between. CDR1 is GTSNPN and CDR2 is SVGIG in the germline V gene (reference sequence). The CDR3 consists of 10 residues. CDR3 sequence (DNA): TGTGCCTGGTTCATCAATGGCTACACCTTC. Translation: CAWFINGYTF. The full variable domain, in which reference TRBV30 and TRBJ1-2 provide the parts outside the CDR3, is SQTIHQWPATLVQPVGSPLSLECTVEGTSNPNLYWYRQAAGRGLQLLFYSVGIGQISSEVPQNLSASRPQDRQFILSSKKLLLSDSGFYLCAWFINGYTFGSGTRLTVV.

The rearrangement uses TRBV10-1 and TRBJ2-1; TRBD2 matches at 7 bases. V shed 0 bases, J shed 6 bases, and the junction held 8 bases outside the gene matches. The CDR3 spans 16 residues. Germline CDR1 and CDR2: WNHNN and SYGVQD (reference sequence). The CDR3 here is CASSESFLAEINEQFF. CDR3 DNA: TGCGCCAGCAGTGAGTCGTTTCTAGCGGAGATCAATGAGCAGTTCTTC.

The rearrangement uses TRBV12-3 or TRBV12-4 and TRBJ2-1, with D tentatively TRBD1 (5 bases). Deletions cut 6 bases from V and 9 bases from J, with 12 bases between. This CDR3 is built from 12 residues. CDR3 bases: TGTGCCAGCAGAAGCCCAGGGTTTGAGCAGTTCTTC. Protein sequence: CASRSPGFEQFF.

The chain couples TRBV6-1 to TRBJ2-5; 15 nucleotides match TRBD2. V shed 5 bases, J shed 5 bases, and the junction held 6 bases outside the gene matches. The length of the CDR3 is 16 residues. Germline CDR1 MNHNS, CDR2 SASEGT. CDR3 DNA sequence: TGTGCCAGCAGTAAAGGACTAGCGGGAGGGTACGAGACCCAGTACTTC. Amino acids: CASSKGLAGGYETQYF.

V is TRBV5-4 and J is TRBJ1-2, with 9 bases matching TRBD1. CDR3 length equals 15 residues. Germline loops: CDR1 SGHNT, CDR2 YYREEE (reference sequence). The V and J ends lost 3 bases and 3 bases, in that order; junction bases with no gene match: 6. The CDR3 DNA reads as TGTGCCAGCAGCTACCCGGGACAGGGAGACTATGGCTACACCTTC. Its translation is CASSYPGQGDYGYTF. Using reference TRBV5-4 and TRBJ1-2 for the parts outside the CDR3, the full variable domain is ETGVTQSPTHLIKTRGQQVTLRCSSQSGHNTVSWYQQALGQGPQFIFQYYREEENGRGNFPPRFSGLQFPNYSSELNVNALELDDSALYLCASSYPGQGDYGYTFGSGTRLTVV.

The chain is built from TRBV5-1 and TRBJ1-1; no clear D. Germline CDR1 SGHRS, CDR2 YFSETQ. With 5 bases removed from V and 1 base from J, the gap between germline ends came to 9 bases. CDR3 size: 13 residues. CDR3 bases: TGCGCCAGCAGACGGGATCCGAACACTGAAGCTTTCTTT. Its protein product is CASRRDPNTEAFF. The full variable domain, its missing parts supplied by reference TRBV5-1 and TRBJ1-1, is KAGVTQTPRYLIKTRGQQVTLSCSPISGHRSVSWYQQTPGQGLQFLFEYFSETQRNKGNFPGRFSGRQFSNSRSEMNVSTLELGDSALYLCASRRDPNTEAFFGQGTRLTVV.

The CDR3 sequence is CASSETENTEAFF. DNA for the CDR3: TGTGCCAGCAGTGAGACGGAGAACACTGAAGCTTTCTTT. The V call is TRBV12-3 or TRBV12-4, the J call TRBJ1-1; no clear D. V shed 5 bases and J shed 1 base, with 8 bases lying between them. This CDR3 contains 13 residues.

The genes are TRBV6-5 and TRBJ1-2; D gene uncertain. V was clipped by 0 bases and J by 4 bases, with 6 bases between them. The germline CDR1 and CDR2 sequences are MNHEY and SVGAGI. The CDR3 length is 13 residues. The CDR3 loop is CASSYSRSYGYTF. CDR3 sequence (DNA): TGTGCCAGCAGTTACTCCCGCTCCTATGGCTACACCTTC.

The count of this clone is one. V is TRBV4-1 and J is TRBJ1-2; 7 bases are shared with TRBD1. V was clipped by 1 base and J by 7 bases; unmatched bases: 9. This CDR3 spans 15 amino acids. From germline, CDR1 is MGHRA and CDR2 YSYEKL. CDR3 DNA: TGCGCCAGCAGCCAAGCAGGGGGGGCTCTTGGTGGCTACACCTTC. It is translated as CASSQAGGALGGYTF.

This chain connects TRBV2 to TRBJ2-6, with a weak D call TRBD2 (5 bases). V lost 6 bases and J lost 1, with 10 bases in between. Germline loops: CDR1 SNHLY, CDR2 FYNNEI. The CDR3 is made up of 15 amino acids. The CDR3 DNA is TGTGCCAGCAGCGGGGTGTTATCTGGGGCCAACGTCCTGACTTTC. This sequence encodes CASSGVLSGANVLTF.

The rearrangement uses TRBV10-3 and TRBJ1-3; TRBD1 matches 8 bases. The CDR3 has 16 residues. The V segment lost 6 bases and the J segment 1 base; nucleotides outside the gene matches: 8. Germline-derived CDR1 and CDR2 are ENHRY and SYGVKD. The CDR3 DNA reads TGTGCCATCAGCACGACAGGGGACCTTTCTGGAAACACCATATATTTT. Protein product: CAISTTGDLSGNTIYF.

V and J are TRBV6-2 or TRBV6-3 and TRBJ1-6; maybe TRBD1 (6 bases). V was shortened by 6 bases and J by 2 bases, with 14 bases between the two germline ends. The CDR3 sequence is 16 residues long. The germline gives CDR1 MNHEY, CDR2 SVGEGT. Here the CDR3 DNA reads TGTGCCAGCAGCTCTACAGAGGGGGCCTATAATTCACCCCTCCACTTT. Its translation is CASSSTEGAYNSPLHF.

The chain carries TRBV19 and TRBJ2-7, with TRBD1 matching 9 bases. V lost 3 bases and J lost 2; bases outside the gene matches: 5. Germline V gene sequence: CDR1 LNHDA, CDR2 SQIVND (reference sequence). This CDR3 contains 15 residues. CDR3: CASSMGTGWTYEQYF. DNA for the CDR3: TGTGCCAGTAGTATGGGGACAGGGTGGACCTACGAGCAGTACTTC.

The chain is built from TRBV14 and TRBJ2-1; the D is unclear. Germline values: CDR1 SGHDN, CDR2 FVKESK. Trimming pared 4 bases from V and 5 bases from J, leaving 9 bases between. The CDR3 totals 13 residues. DNA of the CDR3: TGTGCCAGCAGCCCCGGGCTGCACAATGAGCAGTTCTTC. This gives the protein CASSPGLHNEQFF. Supplemented by reference TRBV14 and TRBJ2-1, the full variable domain reads EAGVTQFPSHSVIEKGQTVTLRCDPISGHDNLYWYRRVMGKEIKFLLHFVKESKQDESGMPNNRFLAERTGGTYSTLKVQPAELEDSGVYFCASSPGLHNEQFFGPGTRLTVL.

This chain joins TRBV6-5 and TRBJ2-3, with 7 bases identical to TRBD2. Germline trimming cut 6 bases from V and 7 bases from J; bases unmatched to any gene: 7. This CDR3 has 13 residues. From germline, CDR1 is MNHEY and CDR2 SVGAGI. CDR3 sequence: CASSRGLEHTQYF. DNA for the CDR3: TGTGCCAGCAGCCGCGGACTAGAACATACGCAGTATTTT.

This sequence joins TRBV5-1 and TRBJ1-2; tentative D call: TRBD1 (6 bases). V dropped 2 bases and J dropped 8 bases, with 13 bases sitting between them. Per the germline V gene, CDR1 is SGHRS and CDR2 is YFSETQ. The CDR3 consists of 13 residues. CDR3 sequence: CASSFDRFYGYTF. CDR3 DNA sequence: TGCGCCAGCAGCTTCGACAGGTTCTACGGCTACACCTTC.

The CDR3 DNA is TGCAGCGTTGAAAGACTAGCGGGAGGTGAGCAGTTCTTC. Protein sequence: CSVERLAGGEQFF. V is TRBV29-1 and J is TRBJ2-1; 13 bases are a match to TRBD2. Germline values: CDR1 SQVTM, CDR2 ANQGSEA. J was trimmed by 9 bases and V by 2 bases; bases with no gene match: 1. This CDR3 contains 13 residues.

V is TRBV12-3 or TRBV12-4 and J is TRBJ2-5, with no clear D. The CDR3 consists of 13 residues. Trimming pared 3 bases from V and 4 bases from J, leaving 9 bases between. The CDR3 loop is CASSFLGVETQYF. In DNA, the CDR3 is TGTGCCAGCAGTTTCTTAGGAGTAGAGACCCAGTACTTC.

V gene TRBV4-1 combines with J gene TRBJ1-6; D not resolved. CDR3 length equals 13 residues. V lost 0 bases and J 9 bases, leaving 6 bases between the germline ends. Germline lookup yields CDR1 MGHRA and CDR2 YSYEKL. Here the CDR3 reads CASSQDRTSPLHF. The CDR3 nucleotides read TGCGCCAGCAGCCAAGATCGGACTTCACCCCTCCACTTT.

This clone was seen only a few times. V usage is TRBV18 and J usage is TRBJ2-1; 13 bases align to TRBD2. Germline values: CDR1 KGHSH, CDR2 LQKENI. V dropped 1 base and J dropped 7; count of bases not matched to a gene: 4. The CDR3 consists of 16 residues. CDR3 nucleotide sequence: TGTGCCAGCTCACCACGACTAGCGGGAGGAAAAAATGAGCAGTTCTTC. It specifies CASSPRLAGGKNEQFF.

The chain recombines TRBV7-9 with TRBJ1-2; 8 nucleotides agree with TRBD1. Germline-derived CDR1 and CDR2 are SEHNR and FQNEAQ (reference sequence). This CDR3 comprises 18 residues. The V segment lost 4 bases and the J segment 2 bases; nucleotides outside the gene matches: 15. CDR3 region: CASSYTLPPPGGNYGYTF. For the CDR3, the DNA is TGTGCCAGCAGCTATACCTTACCCCCGCCAGGGGGCAACTATGGCTACACCTTC.